Following are 14 T cell receptor beta chains from one sample sequenced in a study of T cell repertoires in aging, cancer and after chemotherapy. TCR beta rearrangements were amplified from peripheral blood genomic DNA. Rearranged V-D-J TRB sequences were amplified with a mixed TRB-A/B primer pool. From the multiplex PCR reads, TCRdb called clonotypes with MiXCR, one entry per CDR3 protein. The sample has roughly 7,000 distinct CDR3 sequences; less than 45% are singletons. Sequenced: blood. These receptors originate from a human donor in good health.

The chain uses TRBV6-1 and TRBJ2-7; D gene ambiguous. Trimming shortened V by 7 bases and J by 0 bases, and 10 bases separated the two germline ends. The CDR3 loop spans 13 amino acids. Germline values: CDR1 MNHNS, CDR2 SASEGT. The CDR3 nucleotides are TGTGCCAGCACTGACAAGTACTCCTACGAGCAGTACTTC. Translation gives CASTDKYSYEQYF.

This chain's CDR3 is CASSYSIQAVQSPLHF. The CDR3 nucleotides read TGTGCCAGCAGTTACTCCATCCAGGCTGTTCAATCACCCCTCCACTTT. This chain uses TRBV6-1 with TRBJ1-6; D unresolved. Germline V lookup: CDR1 MNHNS, CDR2 SASEGT. This CDR3 contains 16 residues. Trimming took 5 bases from V and 10 from J, leaving 21 bases between them.

The J gene is TRBJ1-2, the V gene TRBV12-3 or TRBV12-4; tentative D call: TRBD1 (5 bases). V gave up 7 bases and J gave up 1 base, with 13 bases separating them. CDR3 length equals 14 residues. Here the CDR3 DNA reads TGTGCCAGCACCGATAGAGGGGATAACTATGGCTACACCTTC. Translated: CASTDRGDNYGYTF.

The genes are TRBV6-5 and TRBJ2-5; 9 nucleotides align to TRBD2. The CDR3 contains 16 residues. Looked up from germline, CDR1 is MNHEY and CDR2 is SVGAGI. V shed 0 bases and J 5 bases; nucleotides not matched to a gene: 7. CDR3 sequence (DNA): TGTGCCAGCAGTTACTCGGCAGCGGGGGGCCCCGAGACCCAGTACTTC. Translating gives CASSYSAAGGPETQYF.

The sample holds a few counts of this clonotype. This chain joins TRBV7-9 and TRBJ1-5, with 9 bases lining up with TRBD1. The CDR3 is made up of 14 amino acids. After removal of 5 bases from V and 7 bases from J, the junction contained 6 bases not matched to a gene. Looked up from germline, CDR1 is SEHNR and CDR2 is FQNEAQ (reference sequence). The DNA for the CDR3 is TGTGCCAGCAGCCCGACAGGGGGTGGACAGCCCCAGCATTTT. Translating gives CASSPTGGGQPQHF.

This chain connects TRBV12-3 or TRBV12-4 to TRBJ2-2; TRBD1 agrees at 7 bases. This CDR3 region has 18 residues. V trimming: 5 bases; J trimming: 13 bases; junction bases outside the gene matches: 25. This CDR3 reads CASSPYPGQRMGHRMLFF. In DNA, the CDR3 is TGTGCCAGCAGTCCATATCCGGGACAGCGAATGGGTCATCGGATGCTGTTTTTT.

The DNA of the CDR3 is TGCAGCGCCACAAAGCCGGGACAGGGTAATGAAAAACTGTTTTTT. It translates to CSATKPGQGNEKLFF. The V and J genes are TRBV29-1 and TRBJ1-4; 9 nucleotides match TRBD1. The CDR3 is made up of 15 amino acids. V was clipped by 7 bases and J by 4 bases; unmatched bases: 10. The germline gives CDR1 SQVTM, CDR2 ANQGSEA.

This chain joins TRBV6-5 and TRBJ2-3, with 9 bases identical to TRBD2. CDR3 size: 14 residues. The germline V gene encodes CDR1 MNHEY and CDR2 SVGAGI. V shed 6 bases and J 1 base; nucleotides not matched to a gene: 2. The CDR3 is CASRSSGGTDTQYF. DNA for the CDR3: TGTGCCAGCAGGTCTAGCGGGGGCACAGATACGCAGTATTTT.

V is TRBV27 and J is TRBJ2-5; D is uncertain. Trimming removed 4 bases from V and 1 base from J, with 4 bases in between. The CDR3 consists of 12 residues. CDR1 is MNHEY, CDR2 SMNVEV, per germline (reference sequence). The CDR3 DNA reads TGTGCCAGCAGTTCGGCCCAAGAGACCCAGTACTTC. The encoded protein is CASSSAQETQYF.

This clonotype was found a few times. V and J are TRBV27 and TRBJ2-6, with unresolved D. The CDR3 has 13 residues. V shed 2 bases and J shed 3 bases, with 2 bases lying between them. Germline V CDR1 and CDR2: MNHEY, SMNVEV (reference sequence). Here the CDR3 reads CASSLGGANVLTF. CDR3 coding DNA: TGTGCCAGCAGTTTAGGTGGGGCCAACGTCCTGACTTTC. Together with reference TRBV27 and TRBJ2-6, the CDR3 gives the full variable domain: EAQVTQNPRYLITVTGKKLTVTCSQNMNHEYMSWYRQDPGLGLRQIYYSMNVEVTDKGDVPEGYKVSRKEKRNFPLILESPSPNQTSLYFCASSLGGANVLTFGAGSRLTVL.

This clonotype is medium-sized. V is TRBV6-4 and J is TRBJ2-3; 10 nucleotides match TRBD2. The CDR3 runs to 13 residues. The V segment lost 8 bases and the J segment 1 base; nucleotides outside the gene matches: 0. CDR1 MRHNA and CDR2 SNTAGT come from the germline V gene. The CDR3 DNA sequence: TGTGCCAGCGGGACTAGCGGCACAGATACGCAGTATTTT. Protein sequence: CASGTSGTDTQYF.

The V and J genes are TRBV20-1 and TRBJ1-2, with D possibly being TRBD1 (6 bases). Germline assignment: CDR1 DFQATT and CDR2 SNEGSKA (reference sequence). V was clipped by 6 bases and J by 0 bases, with 14 bases between them. This CDR3 region has 14 residues. The CDR3 DNA reads as TGCAGTGCAAAGGACAGATTTACTAACTATGGCTACACCTTC. This codes for CSAKDRFTNYGYTF.

The chain carries TRBV6-2 or TRBV6-3 and TRBJ2-2, with 8 bases aligning to TRBD1. The CDR3 length is 15 residues. V trimming: 5 bases; J trimming: 4 bases; junction bases outside the gene matches: 6. Germline V CDR1 and CDR2: MNHEY, SVGEGT. The CDR3: CASSPGQEVTGELFF. As DNA, the CDR3 is TGTGCCAGCAGTCCGGGACAGGAAGTCACCGGGGAGCTGTTTTTT.

V and J are TRBV18 and TRBJ2-1; D unresolved. CDR1 is KGHSH and CDR2 is LQKENI in the germline V gene. CDR3 length equals 12 residues. Trimming removed 6 bases from V and 7 bases from J, with 10 bases in between. Written as DNA, the CDR3 is TGTGCCAGCTCGGATAACTTGAATGAGCAGTTCTTC. As protein: CASSDNLNEQFF.